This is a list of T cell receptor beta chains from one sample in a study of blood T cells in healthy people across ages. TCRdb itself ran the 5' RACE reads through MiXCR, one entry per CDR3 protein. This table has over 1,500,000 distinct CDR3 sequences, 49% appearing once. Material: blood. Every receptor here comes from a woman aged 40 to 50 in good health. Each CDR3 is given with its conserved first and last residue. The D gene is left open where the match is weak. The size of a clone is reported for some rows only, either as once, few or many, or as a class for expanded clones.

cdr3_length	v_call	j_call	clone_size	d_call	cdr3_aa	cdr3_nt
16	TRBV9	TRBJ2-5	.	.	CASSVQAGTLQETQYF	TGTGCCAGCAGCGTTCAGGCAGGAACCCTCCAAGAGACCCAGTACTTC
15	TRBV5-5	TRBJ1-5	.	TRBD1	CASSSEDRRFQPQHF	TGTGCCAGCAGCTCAGAGGACAGGAGGTTTCAGCCCCAGCATTTT
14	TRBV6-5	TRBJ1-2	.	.	CASSPPGHHYGYTF	TGTGCCAGCAGCCCCCCGGGACACCACTATGGCTACACCTTC
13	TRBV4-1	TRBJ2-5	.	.	CASSLNTGTEQYF	TGCGCCAGCAGCCTGAATACAGGGACGGAGCAGTACTTC
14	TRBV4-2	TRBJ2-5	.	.	CASSQAQGKETQYF	TGTGCCAGCAGCCAAGCACAGGGAAAAGAGACCCAGTACTTC
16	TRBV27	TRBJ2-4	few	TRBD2	CASSLAGGGSKNIQYF	TGTGCCAGCAGTTTGGCGGGGGGCGGGTCCAAAAACATTCAGTACTTC
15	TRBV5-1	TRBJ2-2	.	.	CASSRIGGNTGELFF	TGCGCCAGCAGCCGGATCGGCGGGAACACCGGGGAGCTGTTTTTT
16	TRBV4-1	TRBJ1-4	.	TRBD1	CASSQDPAGGGEKLFF	TGCGCCAGCAGCCAAGACCCCGCAGGGGGTGGTGAAAAACTGTTTTTT
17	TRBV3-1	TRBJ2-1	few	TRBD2	CASSQDEWRGANNEQFF	TGTGCCAGCAGCCAAGATGAATGGCGGGGGGCTAACAATGAGCAGTTCTTC
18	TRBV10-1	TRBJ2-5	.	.	CASSERDRGKTIGGTQYF	TGCGCCAGCAGTGAGAGGGACCGGGGAAAGACAATTGGCGGGACCCAGTACTTC
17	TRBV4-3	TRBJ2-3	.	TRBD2	CASSQSSLSGAADTQYF	TGCGCCAGCAGCCAATCTTCCCTTAGCGGGGCGGCAGATACGCAGTATTTT
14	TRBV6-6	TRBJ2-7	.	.	CASSYGGGDYEQYF	TGTGCCAGCAGTTACGGTGGCGGGGACTACGAGCAGTACTTC
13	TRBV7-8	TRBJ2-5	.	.	CASSSERKETQYF	TGTGCCAGCAGCTCGGAGCGGAAGGAGACCCAGTACTTC
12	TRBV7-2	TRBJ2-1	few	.	CASSFAPAEQFF	TGTGCCAGCAGCTTTGCCCCGGCTGAGCAGTTCTTC
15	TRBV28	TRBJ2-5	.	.	CASSSNGEIQETQYF	TGTGCCAGCAGTTCCAATGGGGAGATACAAGAGACCCAGTACTTC
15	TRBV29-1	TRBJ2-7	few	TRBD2	CSVVAGAGLTYEQYF	TGCAGCGTTGTGGCAGGAGCGGGATTAACCTACGAGCAGTACTTC
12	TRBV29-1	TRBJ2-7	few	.	CSVVPGPYEQYF	TGCAGCGTTGTTCCGGGCCCCTACGAGCAGTACTTC
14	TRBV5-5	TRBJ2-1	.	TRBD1	CASIDRESYNEQFF	TGTGCCAGCATAGACAGGGAGAGCTACAATGAGCAGTTCTTC
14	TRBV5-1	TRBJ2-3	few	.	CASSLGSKLDTQYF	TGCGCCAGCAGCTTGGGGTCCAAGCTAGATACGCAGTATTTT
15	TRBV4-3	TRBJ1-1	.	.	CASSQQTGRDSEAFF	TGCGCCAGCAGCCAACAGACAGGTCGTGACTCTGAAGCTTTCTTT
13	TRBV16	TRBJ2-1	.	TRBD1	CASSQLQGSEQFF	TGTGCCAGCAGCCAACTACAGGGGAGTGAGCAGTTCTTC
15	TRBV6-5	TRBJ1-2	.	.	CASSYFRGADYGYTF	TGTGCCAGCAGTTACTTTAGGGGAGCGGACTATGGCTACACCTTC
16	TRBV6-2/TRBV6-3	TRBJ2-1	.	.	CASSRPPQGVDNEQFF	TGTGCCAGCAGTCGCCCTCCACAGGGAGTCGACAATGAGCAGTTCTTC
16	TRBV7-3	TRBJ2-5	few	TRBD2	CASSLNQRGGRETQYF	TGTGCCAGCAGCTTAAATCAGCGGGGGGGCCGAGAGACCCAGTACTTC
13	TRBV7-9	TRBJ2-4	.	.	CASSLGPIGIQYF	TGTGCCAGCAGCTTAGGTCCGATCGGCATTCAGTACTTC
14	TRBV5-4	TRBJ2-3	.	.	CASSPLRGSDTQYF	TGTGCCAGCAGCCCACTTAGGGGATCCGATACGCAGTATTTT
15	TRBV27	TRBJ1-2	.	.	CASSFRGMGNYGYTF	TGTGCCAGCAGTTTCAGGGGAATGGGTAACTATGGCTACACCTTC
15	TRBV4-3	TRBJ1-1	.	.	CTSSQAGTVFSEAFF	TGCACCAGCAGCCAAGCCGGGACGGTTTTCTCTGAAGCTTTCTTT